A single sample is the source of the 27 T cell receptor beta chains below, sequenced in a study of cytomegalovirus exposure and HLA in healthy donors. 60 Vbeta and 13 Jbeta primers were used in PCR. Profiled with immunoSEQ multiplex PCR; TCRdb holds only in-frame clones, not every one. The top ten clones hold approximately 3.7% of a sample with 85,000 to 130,000 clones, around three quarters of them seen once. Specimen: PBMCs. All receptors derive from a female donor in good health and CMV-seropositive.

The chain employs TRBV5-8 and TRBJ2-7, with a possible D match to TRBD1 (5 bases). Germline V gene sequence: CDR1 SGHTS, CDR2 YDEGEE. Trimming stripped 0 bases from V and 1 base from J, with 8 bases between. The CDR3 contains 14 residues. This chain's CDR3 is CASSLAGLSYEQYF. As DNA, the CDR3 is TGTGCCAGCAGCTTGGCAGGGCTTTCCTACGAGCAGTACTTC.

A few counts support this clone. CDR3 in amino acids: CASSLEGGWQPQHF. In DNA, the CDR3 is TGTGCCAGCAGCTTAGAAGGGGGCTGGCAGCCCCAGCATTTT. This chain joins TRBV7-2 and TRBJ1-5, with TRBD1 matching 7 bases. CDR1 and CDR2 (germline): SGHTA, FQGNSA. This CDR3 region has 14 residues. With 1 base clipped from V and 7 bases from J, the junction kept 4 bases outside the gene matches.

The gene calls are TRBV5-1 and TRBJ2-7, with 14 bases identical to TRBD2. The germline V gene has CDR1 SGHRS and CDR2 YFSETQ. V dropped 3 bases and J dropped 4; count of bases not matched to a gene: 3. CDR3 length: 15 amino acids. The CDR3 loop reads CASSSGLAGDYEQYF. The CDR3 DNA follows: TGCGCCAGCAGCTCGGGACTAGCGGGAGATTACGAGCAGTACTTC. The full variable domain, in which reference TRBV5-1 and TRBJ2-7 provide the parts outside the CDR3, is KAGVTQTPRYLIKTRGQQVTLSCSPISGHRSVSWYQQTPGQGLQFLFEYFSETQRNKGNFPGRFSGRQFSNSRSEMNVSTLELGDSALYLCASSSGLAGDYEQYFGPGTRLTVT.

The chain joins TRBV10-3 to TRBJ2-7, with 9 bases lining up with TRBD1. The CDR3 is 12 amino acids. V shed 10 bases and J 3 bases; nucleotides not matched to a gene: 4. Germline values: CDR1 ENHRY, CDR2 SYGVKD. Written as DNA, the CDR3 is TGTGCCACCATGGGACAGGGCTACGAGCAGTACTTC. Translating it yields CATMGQGYEQYF.

This CDR3 reads CAWQLAGQETQYF. CDR3 nucleotides: TGTGCCTGGCAACTAGCGGGACAAGAGACCCAGTACTTC. The gene calls are TRBV30 and TRBJ2-5; 10 nucleotides agree with TRBD2. Trimming took 5 bases from V and 2 from J; bases not matched to a gene: 2. The CDR3 runs 13 residues. Germline V CDR1 and CDR2: GTSNPN, SVGIG (reference sequence).

The chain links TRBV29-1 to TRBJ2-7, with 9 bases matching TRBD1. Germline CDR1 reads SQVTM; CDR2 reads ANQGSEA. J gave up 4 bases and V 7 bases, and 5 bases lay outside the gene matches. This CDR3 comprises 12 residues. CDR3 in DNA: TGCAGCGGCCGGACAGGGGATTACGAGCAGTACTTC. It yields the protein CSGRTGDYEQYF.

This chain joins TRBV19 and TRBJ2-1; the D gene is possibly TRBD2 (6 bases). From germline, CDR1 is LNHDA and CDR2 SQIVND (reference sequence). The CDR3 loop spans 16 amino acids. V was cut by 5 bases and J by 5 bases, with 19 bases left in between. The CDR3 DNA is TGTGCCAGTAGTCCCTCCGGGCTAGCGCCTAACAATGAGCAGTTCTTC. Translated: CASSPSGLAPNNEQFF.

The V gene is TRBV29-1, the J gene TRBJ2-1; 8 bases agree with TRBD1. Looked up from germline, CDR1 is SQVTM and CDR2 is ANQGSEA. Germline trimming cut 6 bases from V and 5 bases from J; bases unmatched to any gene: 6. This CDR3 has 13 amino acids. Here the CDR3 DNA reads TGCAGCGTCCTGACAGGGGAAAACAATGAGCAGTTCTTC. It encodes CSVLTGENNEQFF.

The gene calls are TRBV5-1 and TRBJ2-1, with 11 bases lining up with TRBD2. The CDR3 length is 16 residues. V was pared by 5 bases and J by 6 bases, with 10 bases of the junction left unmatched. The V gene's germline CDR1 is SGHRS and CDR2 YFSETQ. CDR3 nucleotides: TGCGCCAGCAGTCGCGAACCGGGACTAGCGGCCAATGAGCAGTTCTTC. It is translated as CASSREPGLAANEQFF.

V is TRBV9 and J is TRBJ2-7; 8 bases fit TRBD2. The CDR3 consists of 14 residues. The V gene's germline CDR1 is SGDLS and CDR2 YYNGEE. V lost 0 bases to trimming and J lost 4 bases; unmatched junction nucleotides: 3. DNA for the CDR3: TGTGCCAGCAGCGTAGCCAGCGGGGGTTACGAGCAGTACTTC. Its translation: CASSVASGGYEQYF. The whole variable domain, filled in from reference TRBV9 and TRBJ2-7, reads DSGVTQTPKHLITATGQRVTLRCSPRSGDLSVYWYQQSLDQGLQFLIQYYNGEERAKGNILERFSAQQFPDLHSELNLSSLELGDSALYFCASSVASGGYEQYFGPGTRLTVT.

The rearrangement links TRBV6-1 to TRBJ2-7, with 10 bases identical to TRBD2. The germline gives CDR1 MNHNS, CDR2 SASEGT. After removal of 5 bases from V and 5 bases from J, the junction contained 9 bases not matched to a gene. The CDR3 runs to 15 residues. The CDR3 protein is CASSRRAGGGHEQYF. CDR3 nucleotide sequence: TGTGCCAGCAGTAGAAGAGCGGGAGGGGGCCACGAGCAGTACTTC.

This chain connects TRBV29-1 to TRBJ1-1, with D possibly matching TRBD1 (5 bases). The CDR3 extends over 14 amino acids. V was pared by 4 bases and J by 4 bases, with 16 bases between. Germline assignment: CDR1 SQVTM and CDR2 ANQGSEA. Here the CDR3 reads CSVVKDKGTTEAFF. In DNA, the CDR3 is TGCAGCGTTGTGAAGGACAAGGGAACCACTGAAGCTTTCTTT.

This rearrangement joins TRBV15 to TRBJ2-3; D call uncertain. Trimming took 7 bases from V and 4 from J, leaving 12 bases between them. The CDR3 is 13 amino acids. Germline V gene sequence: CDR1 LNHNV, CDR2 YYDKDF (reference sequence). CDR3 sequence (DNA): TGTGCCACCAAGACTTCCATGGCAGATACGCAGTATTTT. Protein product: CATKTSMADTQYF.

V gene TRBV4-1 combines with J gene TRBJ2-7; 8 nucleotides agree with TRBD2. Unmatched junction bases numbered 4, after V lost 0 bases and J lost 3 bases. Germline CDR1 is MGHRA and CDR2 is YSYEKL. The CDR3 runs to 15 residues. In nucleotides, the CDR3 is TGCGCCAGCAGCCAAGATGCGCGGGAGGTCTACGAGCAGTACTTC. Protein sequence: CASSQDAREVYEQYF.

The chain carries TRBV6-5 and TRBJ2-5; D gene unclear. V lost 6 bases to trimming and J lost 2 bases, with 13 bases between them. The CDR3 sequence is 14 residues long. The germline gives CDR1 MNHEY, CDR2 SVGAGI. CDR3 region: CASRPSRRQETQYF. For the CDR3, the DNA is TGTGCCAGCAGACCTTCTAGGCGGCAAGAGACCCAGTACTTC.

This sequence joins TRBV6-6 and TRBJ2-1, with TRBD2 identical over 11 bases. The CDR3 is 16 amino acids. Per germline, CDR1 MNHNY and CDR2 SVGAGI (reference sequence). V was clipped by 2 bases and J by 7 bases; unmatched bases: 7. CDR3 protein: CASSYELAGAGNEQFF. In DNA form, the CDR3 reads TGTGCCAGCAGTTACGAACTAGCGGGAGCGGGGAATGAGCAGTTCTTC.

The genes are TRBV30 and TRBJ1-1, with D possibly matching TRBD1 (6 bases). Looked up from germline, CDR1 is GTSNPN and CDR2 is SVGIG (reference sequence). The CDR3 is 14 amino acids. V was cut by 0 bases and J by 4 bases, with 12 bases left in between. The CDR3 here is CAWSVGVGGTEAFF. DNA for the CDR3: TGTGCCTGGAGTGTAGGGGTAGGGGGCACTGAAGCTTTCTTT.

The rearrangement uses TRBV5-8 and TRBJ2-1; 10 nucleotides agree with TRBD2. The CDR3 extends over 14 amino acids. The J segment lost 8 bases and the V segment lost 4 bases, leaving 6 bases of the junction unmatched. Germline V gene lookup returns CDR1 SGHTS and CDR2 YDEGEE. CDR3 in DNA: TGTGCCAGCAGCGGGGCTAGCGGGAGAGATGAGCAGTTCTTC. Its translation is CASSGASGRDEQFF.

The V call is TRBV5-8, the J call TRBJ1-5; D remains unclear. The CDR3 totals 13 residues. V lost 2 bases and J 6 bases, leaving 9 bases between the germline ends. CDR1 and CDR2 from the germline V gene are SGHTS and YDEGEE. The CDR3 loop reads CASSFGFGQPQHF. The CDR3 coding sequence is TGTGCCAGCAGCTTCGGTTTCGGTCAGCCCCAGCATTTT.

The chain employs TRBV5-4 and TRBJ2-1, with 9 nucleotides matching TRBD1. Losses at the gene ends were 3 bases for V and 4 bases for J; bases not matched to a gene: 8. This CDR3 is built from 16 residues. Germline assignment: CDR1 SGHNT and CDR2 YYREEE (reference sequence). CDR3 bases: TGTGCCAGCAGCTCGGGACAGGGCCCAAAATACAATGAGCAGTTCTTC. Its protein product is CASSSGQGPKYNEQFF.

The chain employs TRBV27 and TRBJ2-1; TRBD2 aligns across 9 bases. There are 17 residues in the CDR3. Losses at the gene ends were 1 base for V and 8 bases for J; bases not matched to a gene: 12. Germline CDR1 reads MNHEY; CDR2 reads SMNVEV (reference sequence). The CDR3 here is CASSLYSGGRRGDEQFF. The CDR3 bases are TGTGCCAGCAGTTTATATAGCGGGGGACGTCGGGGCGATGAGCAGTTCTTC.

The rearrangement joins TRBV19 to TRBJ1-3, with D maybe TRBD1 (5 bases). CDR1 is LNHDA and CDR2 is SQIVND in the germline V gene (reference sequence). V was shortened by 3 bases and J by 0 bases, with 12 bases between the two germline ends. This CDR3 contains 16 residues. This chain's CDR3 is CASSINVGLSGNTIYF. The CDR3 nucleotides read TGTGCCAGTAGTATCAATGTGGGGCTCTCTGGAAACACCATATATTTT.

V gene TRBV7-2 combines with J gene TRBJ1-1, with D unresolved. The CDR3 length is 16 residues. Germline V gene lookup returns CDR1 SGHTA and CDR2 FQGNSA. V shed 6 bases and J shed 4 bases, with 21 bases lying between them. The DNA for the CDR3 is TGTGCCAGCAGTCGGGAGAGGTCGGGCCTCGGCACTGAAGCTTTCTTT. Its translation: CASSRERSGLGTEAFF.

The chain is built from TRBV13 and TRBJ2-1; no definite D call. The CDR3 length is 15 residues. Germline CDR1 and CDR2: PRHDT and FYEKMQ (reference sequence). The V end was cut by 2 bases, the J end by 6 bases, with 14 bases between. In DNA, the CDR3 is TGTGCCAGCAGCTTACTCGCGGCGCCGGGCAATGAGCAGTTCTTC. It specifies CASSLLAAPGNEQFF.

About this clone: An end of the junction differs from the germline gene, which may be a read error. The gene calls are TRBV5-1 and TRBJ2-1; the match to TRBD2 covers 11 bases. The CDR3 extends over 16 amino acids. Germline V gives CDR1 SGHRS, CDR2 YFSETQ. The CDR3 here is CASSLTSGISYNEQFF. CDR3 in DNA: TGCGCCAGCAGCCTGACTAGCGGGATCTCCTACAATGAGCAATTCTTC.

The chain has TRBV6-6 and TRBJ2-3; D remains ambiguous. The germline V and J ends were trimmed by 4 bases and 2 bases, with 4 bases remaining between them. This CDR3 region has 12 residues. Germline loops: CDR1 MNHNY, CDR2 SVGAGI (reference sequence). CDR3 in amino acids: CASSLLTDTQYF. The CDR3 bases are TGTGCCAGCAGTTTACTCACAGATACGCAGTATTTT.

The chain links TRBV9 to TRBJ1-2; maybe TRBD1 (6 bases). Germline V gene sequence: CDR1 SGDLS, CDR2 YYNGEE. The CDR3 has 15 residues. V lost 2 bases to trimming and J lost 8 bases, with 19 bases between them. CDR3: CASSVPDRRIGGYTF. In DNA form, the CDR3 reads TGTGCCAGCAGCGTCCCCGACAGGAGGATAGGGGGCTACACCTTC.